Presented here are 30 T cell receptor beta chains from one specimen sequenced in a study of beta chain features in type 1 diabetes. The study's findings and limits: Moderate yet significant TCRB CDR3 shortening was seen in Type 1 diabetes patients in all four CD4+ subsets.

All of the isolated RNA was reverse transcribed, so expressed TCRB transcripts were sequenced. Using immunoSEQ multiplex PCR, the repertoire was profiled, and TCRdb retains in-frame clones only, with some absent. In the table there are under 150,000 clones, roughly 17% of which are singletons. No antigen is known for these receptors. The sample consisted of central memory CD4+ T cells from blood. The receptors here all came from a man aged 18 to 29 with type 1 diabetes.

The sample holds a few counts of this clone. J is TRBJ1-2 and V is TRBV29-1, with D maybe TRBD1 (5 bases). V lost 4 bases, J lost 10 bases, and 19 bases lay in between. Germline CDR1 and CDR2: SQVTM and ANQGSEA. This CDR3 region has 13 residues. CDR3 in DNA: TGCAGCGTTGGAGGGCAGGGTGGGTTTGACTACACCTTC. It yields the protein CSVGGQGGFDYTF.

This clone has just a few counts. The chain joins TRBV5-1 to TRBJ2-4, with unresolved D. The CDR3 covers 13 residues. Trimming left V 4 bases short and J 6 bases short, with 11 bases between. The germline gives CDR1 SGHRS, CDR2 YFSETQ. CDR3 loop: CASSPTLGNIQYF. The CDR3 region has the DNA TGCGCCAGCAGCCCTACTCTTGGAAACATTCAGTACTTC. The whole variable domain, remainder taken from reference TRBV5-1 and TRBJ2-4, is KAGVTQTPRYLIKTRGQQVTLSCSPISGHRSVSWYQQTPGQGLQFLFEYFSETQRNKGNFPGRFSGRQFSNSRSEMNVSTLELGDSALYLCASSPTLGNIQYFGAGTRLSVL.

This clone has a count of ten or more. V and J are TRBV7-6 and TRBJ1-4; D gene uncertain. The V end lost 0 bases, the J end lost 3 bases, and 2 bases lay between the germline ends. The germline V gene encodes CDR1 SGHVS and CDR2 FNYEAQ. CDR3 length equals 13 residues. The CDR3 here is CASSLAANEKLFF. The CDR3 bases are TGTGCCAGCAGCTTAGCAGCTAATGAAAAACTGTTTTTT.

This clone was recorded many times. The CDR3: CAWSKAGASYEQYF. The DNA of the CDR3 is TGTGCCTGGAGTAAGGCAGGGGCCTCCTACGAGCAGTACTTC. The rearrangement joins TRBV30 to TRBJ2-7; a weak D match, TRBD1 (6 bases). The CDR3 is 14 residues long. Germline V gives CDR1 GTSNPN, CDR2 SVGIG (reference sequence). V was shortened by 2 bases and J by 0 bases, with 11 bases between the two germline ends.

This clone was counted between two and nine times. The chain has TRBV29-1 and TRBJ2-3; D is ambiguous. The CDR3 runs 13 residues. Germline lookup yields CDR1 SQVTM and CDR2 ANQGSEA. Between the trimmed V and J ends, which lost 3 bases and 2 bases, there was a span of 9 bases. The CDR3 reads CSVDVQFTDTQYF. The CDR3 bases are TGCAGCGTTGATGTCCAGTTCACAGATACGCAGTATTTT.

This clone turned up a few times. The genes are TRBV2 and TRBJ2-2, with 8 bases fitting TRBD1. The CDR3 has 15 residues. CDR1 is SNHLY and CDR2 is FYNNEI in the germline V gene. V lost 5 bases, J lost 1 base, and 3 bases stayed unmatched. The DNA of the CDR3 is TGTGCCAGCAGTCTCGACAGGGGGAACACCGGGGAGCTGTTTTTT. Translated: CASSLDRGNTGELFF.

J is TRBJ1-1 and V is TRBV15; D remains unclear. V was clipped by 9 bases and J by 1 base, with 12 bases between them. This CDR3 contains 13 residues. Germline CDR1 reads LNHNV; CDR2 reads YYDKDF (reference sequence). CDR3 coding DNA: TGTGCCACAACGAAGACTGCGAACACTGAAGCTTTCTTT. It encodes CATTKTANTEAFF.

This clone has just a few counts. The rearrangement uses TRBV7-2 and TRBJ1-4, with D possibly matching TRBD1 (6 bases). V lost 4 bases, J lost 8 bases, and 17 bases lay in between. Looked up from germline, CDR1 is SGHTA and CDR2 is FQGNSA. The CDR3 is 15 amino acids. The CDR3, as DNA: TGTGCCAGCAGCTCGAATTACGGGACACAAGAAAAACTGTTTTTT. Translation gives CASSSNYGTQEKLFF.

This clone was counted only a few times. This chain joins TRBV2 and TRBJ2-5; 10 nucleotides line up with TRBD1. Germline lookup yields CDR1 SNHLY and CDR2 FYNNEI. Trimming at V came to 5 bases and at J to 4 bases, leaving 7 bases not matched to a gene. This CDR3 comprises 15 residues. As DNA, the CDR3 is TGTGCCAGCAGTATTTCCTGGGACAGGGGAGAGACCCAGTACTTC. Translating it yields CASSISWDRGETQYF. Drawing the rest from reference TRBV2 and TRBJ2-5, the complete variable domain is EPEVTQTPSHQVTQMGQEVILRCVPISNHLYFYWYRQILGQKVEFLVSFYNNEISEKSEIFDDQFSVERPDGSNFTLKIRSTKLEDSAMYFCASSISWDRGETQYFGPGTRLLVL.

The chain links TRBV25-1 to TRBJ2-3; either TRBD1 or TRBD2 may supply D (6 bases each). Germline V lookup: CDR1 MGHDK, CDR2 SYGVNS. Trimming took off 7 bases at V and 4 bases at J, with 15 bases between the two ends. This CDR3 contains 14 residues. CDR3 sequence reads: CASTQKGGADTQYF. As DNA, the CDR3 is TGTGCCAGCACCCAAAAGGGGGGCGCAGATACGCAGTATTTT.

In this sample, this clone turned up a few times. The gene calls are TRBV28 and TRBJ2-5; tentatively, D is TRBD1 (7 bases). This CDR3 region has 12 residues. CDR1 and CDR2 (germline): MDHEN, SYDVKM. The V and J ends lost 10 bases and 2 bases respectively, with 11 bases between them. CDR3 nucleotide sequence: TGTGCCATCCAGGGGGGTCAAGAGACCCAGTACTTC. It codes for CAIQGGQETQYF.

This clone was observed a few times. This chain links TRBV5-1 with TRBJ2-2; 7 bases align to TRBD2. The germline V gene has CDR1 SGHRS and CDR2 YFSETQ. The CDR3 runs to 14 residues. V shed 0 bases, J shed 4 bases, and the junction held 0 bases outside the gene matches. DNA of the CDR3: TGCGCCAGCAGCTTGGTAGCGGGCACCGGGGAGCTGTTTTTT. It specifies CASSLVAGTGELFF.

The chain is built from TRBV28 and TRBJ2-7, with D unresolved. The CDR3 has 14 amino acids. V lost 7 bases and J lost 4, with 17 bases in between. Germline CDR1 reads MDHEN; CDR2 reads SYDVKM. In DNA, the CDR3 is TGTGCCAGCACCCCCGGAGACAAGACGTACGAGCAGTACTTC. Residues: CASTPGDKTYEQYF.

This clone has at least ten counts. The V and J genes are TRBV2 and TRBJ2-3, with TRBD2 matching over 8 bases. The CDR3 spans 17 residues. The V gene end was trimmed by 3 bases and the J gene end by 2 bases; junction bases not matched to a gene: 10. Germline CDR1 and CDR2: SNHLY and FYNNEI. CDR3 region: CASSEGSGSGLTDTQYF. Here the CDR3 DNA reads TGTGCCAGCAGTGAGGGAAGCGGGAGCGGGCTCACAGATACGCAGTATTTT.

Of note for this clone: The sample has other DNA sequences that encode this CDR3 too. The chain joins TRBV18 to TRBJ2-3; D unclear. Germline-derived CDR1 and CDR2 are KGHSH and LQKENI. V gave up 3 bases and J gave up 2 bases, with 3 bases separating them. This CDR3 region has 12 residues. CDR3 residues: CASSPTTDTQYF. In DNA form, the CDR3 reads TGTGCCAGCTCACCTACCACAGATACGCAGTATTTT.

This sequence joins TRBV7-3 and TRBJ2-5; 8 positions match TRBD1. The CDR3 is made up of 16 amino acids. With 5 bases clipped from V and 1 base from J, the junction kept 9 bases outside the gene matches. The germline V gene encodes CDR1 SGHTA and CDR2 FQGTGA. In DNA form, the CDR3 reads TGTGCCAGCAGCGCCGGGACAGGTTACGCCCAAGAGACCCAGTACTTC. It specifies CASSAGTGYAQETQYF.

In nucleotides, the CDR3 is TGTGCCAGCAGCTTGGGACAGGGGTCCCGGATCTACAATGAGCAGTTCTTC. Translated: CASSLGQGSRIYNEQFF. The V gene is TRBV5-6, the J gene TRBJ2-1, with TRBD1 matching over 8 bases. J lost 3 bases, V lost 0 bases, and 8 bases had no gene match. CDR3 length equals 17 residues. From germline, CDR1 is SGHDT and CDR2 YYEEEE.

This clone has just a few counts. The CDR3 region has the DNA TGTGCCAGCAGTGGACCGAACACCGGGGAGCTGTTTTTT. Translated, it gives CASSGPNTGELFF. The chain carries TRBV5-4 and TRBJ2-2; no firm D call. Germline V CDR1 and CDR2: SGHNT, YYREEE (reference sequence). Trimming left V 5 bases short and J 0 bases short, with 5 bases between. CDR3 length equals 13 residues.

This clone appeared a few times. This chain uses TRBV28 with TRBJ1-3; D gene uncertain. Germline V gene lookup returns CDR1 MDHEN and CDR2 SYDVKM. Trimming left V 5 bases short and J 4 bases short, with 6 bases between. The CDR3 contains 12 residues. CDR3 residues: CASSPQGNTIYF. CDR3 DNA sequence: TGTGCCAGCAGTCCCCAGGGAAACACCATATATTTT.

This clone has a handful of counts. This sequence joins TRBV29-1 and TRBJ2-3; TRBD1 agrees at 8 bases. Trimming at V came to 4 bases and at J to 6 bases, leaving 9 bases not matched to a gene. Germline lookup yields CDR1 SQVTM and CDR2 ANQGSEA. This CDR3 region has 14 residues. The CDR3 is CSVVSQGAMDTQYF. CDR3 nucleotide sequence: TGCAGCGTTGTTTCCCAGGGGGCCATGGATACGCAGTATTTT.

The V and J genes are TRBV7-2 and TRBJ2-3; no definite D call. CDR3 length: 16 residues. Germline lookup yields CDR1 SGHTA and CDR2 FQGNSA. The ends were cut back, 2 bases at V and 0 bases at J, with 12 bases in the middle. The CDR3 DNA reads TGTGCCAGCAGCTTATTCGGACCCCTCAGCACAGATACGCAGTATTTT. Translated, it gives CASSLFGPLSTDTQYF.

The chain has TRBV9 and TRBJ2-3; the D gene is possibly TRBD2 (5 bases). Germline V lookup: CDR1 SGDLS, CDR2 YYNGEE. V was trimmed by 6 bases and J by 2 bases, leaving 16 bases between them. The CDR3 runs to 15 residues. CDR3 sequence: CASIGKREITDTQYF. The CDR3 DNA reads TGTGCCAGCATAGGGAAGAGGGAGATCACAGATACGCAGTATTTT. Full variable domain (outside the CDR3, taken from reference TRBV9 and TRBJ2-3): DSGVTQTPKHLITATGQRVTLRCSPRSGDLSVYWYQQSLDQGLQFLIQYYNGEERAKGNILERFSAQQFPDLHSELNLSSLELGDSALYFCASIGKREITDTQYFGPGTRLTVL.

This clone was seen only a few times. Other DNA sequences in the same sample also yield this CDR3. In DNA form, the CDR3 reads TGCGCCAGCAGCTTGGACAGCACAGATACGCAGTATTTT. Translation: CASSLDSTDTQYF. The chain couples TRBV5-1 to TRBJ2-3; D gene unclear. CDR1 SGHRS and CDR2 YFSETQ come from the germline V gene. V was shortened by 0 bases and J by 0 bases, with 2 bases between the two germline ends. CDR3 length equals 13 residues.

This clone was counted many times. This chain's CDR3 is CASSFGQVAAYNEQFF. CDR3 sequence (DNA): TGTGCCAGCAGCTTCGGACAGGTGGCCGCCTACAATGAGCAGTTCTTC. The rearrangement links TRBV5-4 to TRBJ2-1; 7 bases are shared with TRBD1. Germline V gene lookup returns CDR1 SGHNT and CDR2 YYREEE (reference sequence). This CDR3 contains 16 residues. The ends lost 2 bases at V and 2 bases at J; junction bases unmatched: 7.

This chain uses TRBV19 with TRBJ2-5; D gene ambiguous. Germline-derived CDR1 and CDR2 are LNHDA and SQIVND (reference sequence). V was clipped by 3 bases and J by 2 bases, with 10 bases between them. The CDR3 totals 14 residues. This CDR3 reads CASSIWTDQETQYF. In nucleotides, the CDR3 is TGTGCCAGTAGTATCTGGACGGATCAAGAGACCCAGTACTTC.

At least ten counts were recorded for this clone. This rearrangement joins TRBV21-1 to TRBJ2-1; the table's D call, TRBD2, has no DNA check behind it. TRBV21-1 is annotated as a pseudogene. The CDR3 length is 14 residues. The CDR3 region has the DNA TGTGCCAGCAGCAAAGGGGATGGGGGAGGTGAGCAGTTCTTC. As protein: CASSKGDGGGEQFF.

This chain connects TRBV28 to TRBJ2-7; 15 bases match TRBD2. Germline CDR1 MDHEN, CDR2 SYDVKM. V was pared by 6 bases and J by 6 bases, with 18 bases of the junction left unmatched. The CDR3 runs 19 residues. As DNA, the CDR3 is TGTGCCAGCAGCCATTCCCGAGTTCGGACTAGCGGGGGGGCCGGCGAGCAGTACTTC. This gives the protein CASSHSRVRTSGGAGEQYF.

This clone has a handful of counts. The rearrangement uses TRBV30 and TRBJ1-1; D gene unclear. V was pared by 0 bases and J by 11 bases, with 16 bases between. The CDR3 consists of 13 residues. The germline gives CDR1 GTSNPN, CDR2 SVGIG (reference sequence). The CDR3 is CAWSVTTISTAFF. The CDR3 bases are TGTGCCTGGAGTGTGACTACCATCTCAACCGCTTTCTTT.

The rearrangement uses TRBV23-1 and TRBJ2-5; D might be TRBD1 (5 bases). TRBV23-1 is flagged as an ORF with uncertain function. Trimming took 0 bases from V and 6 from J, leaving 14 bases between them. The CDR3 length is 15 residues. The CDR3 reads CASSQSGGREKTQYF. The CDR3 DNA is TGCGCCAGCAGTCAATCAGGCGGCAGGGAAAAGACCCAGTACTTC.

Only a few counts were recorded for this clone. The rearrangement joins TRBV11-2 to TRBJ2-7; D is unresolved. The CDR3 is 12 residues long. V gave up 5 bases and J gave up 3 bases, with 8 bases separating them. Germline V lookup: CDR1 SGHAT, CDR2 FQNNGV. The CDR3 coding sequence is TGTGCCAGCAGCAGGGATTACTACGAGCAGTACTTC. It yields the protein CASSRDYYEQYF.